This TCR beta chain derives from a study of shared clonotypes between healthy human individuals. Repertoires were generated with immunoSEQ multiplex PCR, while TCRdb's copy carries only in-frame clones and drops some. The table has millions of clones, over 90% seen once. The study, taken as a whole, reports: A handful of donors shared approximately 5% of their naive CD4 clonotypes.

The donors, healthy adults who were HIV-negative, had experienced no recent acute infections or vaccinations. This clone was seen a single time. Its target is not known. The germline gives CDR1 SGDLS, CDR2 YYNGEE. The V gene lost 4 bases and the J gene lost 0 bases, with 10 bases spanning the gap. This CDR3 contains 14 residues. Material: naive CD4+ T cells from PBMCs. Subset noted: CD45RA+ positively selected. The chain links TRBV9 to TRBJ1-1; D is undetermined. This clonotype was obtained from a man aged 18 to 29 in good health. Some clones in this sample may be carry-over from other donors' samples. CDR3 sequence: CASSKRWMNTEAFF. DNA for the CDR3: TGTGCCAGCAGCAAGCGCTGGATGAACACTGAAGCTTTCTTT.